What follows describes a single T cell receptor beta chain. Its matching antigen is unknown. This sample is part of a study of shared clonotypes between healthy human individuals. For each subset, genomic DNA was distributed in equal portions over several immunoSEQ plates. Produced via immunoSEQ multiplex PCR; TCRdb's table is partial and in-frame only. Of about 2.4 million clones in the sample, roughly 93% were seen once. Subsets obtained from CD4+ cells comprised CD45RA+ naive and CD45RA-negative memory cells. Findings of the study overall: It was the non-shared clonotypes that had lower generation probabilities than clonotypes shared by all four donors.

V dropped 8 bases and J dropped 4 bases, with 14 bases sitting between them. Looked up from germline, CDR1 is MDHEN and CDR2 is SYDVKM. The CDR3 consists of 13 residues. Source material: naive CD4+ T cells from PBMCs. Noted subset: CD45RA+ positively selected. This TCR was sampled from a man in his late teens or twenties in good health. Some clones in this sample may be carry-over from other donors' samples. This sequence joins TRBV28 and TRBJ1-2; D possibly corresponds to TRBD1 (6 bases). CDR3 sequence: CASGQLATYGYTF. The DNA for the CDR3 is TGTGCCAGCGGACAGCTTGCAACCTATGGCTACACCTTC.